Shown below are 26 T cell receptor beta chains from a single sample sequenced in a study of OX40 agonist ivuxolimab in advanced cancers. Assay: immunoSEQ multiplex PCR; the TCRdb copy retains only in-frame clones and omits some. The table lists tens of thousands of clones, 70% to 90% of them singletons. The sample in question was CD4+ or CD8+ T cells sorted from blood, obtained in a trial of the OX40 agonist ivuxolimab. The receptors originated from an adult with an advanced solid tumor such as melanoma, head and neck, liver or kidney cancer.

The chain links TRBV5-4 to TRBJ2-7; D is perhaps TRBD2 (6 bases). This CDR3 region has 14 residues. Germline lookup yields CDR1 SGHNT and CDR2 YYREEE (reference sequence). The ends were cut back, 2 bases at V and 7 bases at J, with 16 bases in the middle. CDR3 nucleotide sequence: TGTGCCAGCAGCTTTTCCGGGAGCCGGGGTGAGCAGTACTTC. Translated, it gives CASSFSGSRGEQYF.

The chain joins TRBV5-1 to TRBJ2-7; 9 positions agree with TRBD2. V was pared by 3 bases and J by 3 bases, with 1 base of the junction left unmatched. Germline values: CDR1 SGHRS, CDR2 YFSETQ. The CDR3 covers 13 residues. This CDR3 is CASSYSGSYEQYF. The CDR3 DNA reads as TGCGCCAGCAGCTATAGCGGGAGCTACGAGCAGTACTTC.

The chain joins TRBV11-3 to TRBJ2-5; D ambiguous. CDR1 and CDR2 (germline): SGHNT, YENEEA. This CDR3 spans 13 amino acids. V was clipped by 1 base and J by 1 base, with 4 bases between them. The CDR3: CASSLGIQETQYF. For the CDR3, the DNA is TGTGCCAGCAGCTTAGGTATCCAAGAGACCCAGTACTTC.

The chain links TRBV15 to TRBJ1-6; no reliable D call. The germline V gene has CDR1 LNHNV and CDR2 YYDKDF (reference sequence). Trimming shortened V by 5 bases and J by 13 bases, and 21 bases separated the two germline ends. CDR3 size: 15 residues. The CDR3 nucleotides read TGTGCCACCAGCCTATCACGGGTGCTCGCTAATCCCCTCCACTTT. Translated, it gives CATSLSRVLANPLHF.

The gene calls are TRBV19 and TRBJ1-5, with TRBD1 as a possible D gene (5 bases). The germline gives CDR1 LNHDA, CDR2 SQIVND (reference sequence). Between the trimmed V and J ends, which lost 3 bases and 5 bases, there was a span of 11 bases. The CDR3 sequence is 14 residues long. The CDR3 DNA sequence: TGTGCCAGTAGTATTCGGGGGTTCCATCAGCCCCAGCATTTT. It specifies CASSIRGFHQPQHF.

CDR3 sequence (DNA): TGCGCCAGCAGCTTGGATAGCCCGAACACCGGGGAGCTGTTTTTT. Translation gives CASSLDSPNTGELFF. This chain links TRBV5-1 with TRBJ2-2, with D uncertain. The CDR3 consists of 15 residues. Germline CDR1 is SGHRS and CDR2 is YFSETQ. The V end was cut by 0 bases, the J end by 0 bases, with 6 bases between.

CDR3 in amino acids: CASSRLYEQYF. The CDR3 DNA reads TGTGCCAGCAGTCGATTATACGAGCAGTACTTC. The genes are TRBV6-5 and TRBJ2-7; D is undetermined. Germline V gene data show CDR1 as MNHEY and CDR2 as SVGAGI. The germline V and J ends were trimmed by 5 bases and 4 bases, with 6 bases remaining between them. The CDR3 runs 11 residues.

DNA of the CDR3: TGTGCCAGCTCACCCCGGGACAGGGTCTCCTACAATGAGCAGTTCTTC. It codes for CASSPRDRVSYNEQFF. The chain carries TRBV18 and TRBJ2-1; the match to TRBD1 covers 9 bases. Germline V lookup: CDR1 KGHSH, CDR2 LQKENI. This CDR3 is 16 amino acids long. V dropped 3 bases and J dropped 0; count of bases not matched to a gene: 3.

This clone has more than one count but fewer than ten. The CDR3 DNA is TGCGCCAGCAGCTTGGCCCTCGGCTTCTCTGGGGCCAACGTCCTGACTTTC. Residues: CASSLALGFSGANVLTF. V and J are TRBV5-1 and TRBJ2-6, with D uncertain. This CDR3 region has 17 residues. Germline V gene data show CDR1 as SGHRS and CDR2 as YFSETQ. V gave up 0 bases and J gave up 0 bases, with 10 bases separating them.

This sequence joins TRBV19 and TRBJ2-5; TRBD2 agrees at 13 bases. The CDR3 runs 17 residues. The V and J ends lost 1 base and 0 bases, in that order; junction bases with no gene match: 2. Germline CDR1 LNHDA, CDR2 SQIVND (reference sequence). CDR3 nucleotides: TGTGCCAGTAGTATAGGACTAGCGGGAGGCCACCAAGAGACCCAGTACTTC. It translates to CASSIGLAGGHQETQYF.

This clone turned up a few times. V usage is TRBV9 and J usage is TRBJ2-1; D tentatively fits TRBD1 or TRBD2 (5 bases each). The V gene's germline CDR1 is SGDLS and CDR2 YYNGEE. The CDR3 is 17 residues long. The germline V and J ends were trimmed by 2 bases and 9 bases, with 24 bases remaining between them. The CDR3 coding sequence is TGTGCCAGCAGCGTTCAAGCCGGTGGGACCCCGCAGGGTGAGCAGTTCTTC. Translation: CASSVQAGGTPQGEQFF.

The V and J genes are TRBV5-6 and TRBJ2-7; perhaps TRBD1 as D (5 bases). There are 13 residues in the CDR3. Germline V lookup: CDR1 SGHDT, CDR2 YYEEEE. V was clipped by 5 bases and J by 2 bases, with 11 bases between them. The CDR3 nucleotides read TGTGCCAGCAGGCAGGGATCCGCCTACGAGCAGTACTTC. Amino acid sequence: CASRQGSAYEQYF.

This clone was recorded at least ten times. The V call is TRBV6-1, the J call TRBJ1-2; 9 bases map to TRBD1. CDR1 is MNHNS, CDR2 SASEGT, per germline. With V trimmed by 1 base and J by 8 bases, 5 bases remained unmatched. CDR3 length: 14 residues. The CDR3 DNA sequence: TGTGCCAGCAGTGAAGGTGGGACAGGGCAGGGCTACACCTTC. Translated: CASSEGGTGQGYTF.

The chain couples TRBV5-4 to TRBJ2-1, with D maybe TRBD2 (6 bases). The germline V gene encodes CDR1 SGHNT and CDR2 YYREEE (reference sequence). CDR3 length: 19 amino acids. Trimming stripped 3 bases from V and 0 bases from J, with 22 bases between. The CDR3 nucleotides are TGTGCCAGCAGCTGGACGGGACTCAGGACATTGCGCTCCTACAATGAGCAGTTCTTC. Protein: CASSWTGLRTLRSYNEQFF.

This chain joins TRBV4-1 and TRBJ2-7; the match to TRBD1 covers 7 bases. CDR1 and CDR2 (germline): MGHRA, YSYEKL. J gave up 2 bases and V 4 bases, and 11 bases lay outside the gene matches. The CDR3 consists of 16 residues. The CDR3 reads CASSRNKQGPTYEQYF. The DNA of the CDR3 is TGCGCCAGCAGCCGAAACAAACAGGGGCCTACCTACGAGCAGTACTTC.

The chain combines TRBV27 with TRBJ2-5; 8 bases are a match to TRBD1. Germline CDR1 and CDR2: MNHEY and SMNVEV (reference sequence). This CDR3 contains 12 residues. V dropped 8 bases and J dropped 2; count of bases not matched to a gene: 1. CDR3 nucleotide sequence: TGTGCCAGCGGACAGGGACAAGAGACCCAGTACTTC. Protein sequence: CASGQGQETQYF.

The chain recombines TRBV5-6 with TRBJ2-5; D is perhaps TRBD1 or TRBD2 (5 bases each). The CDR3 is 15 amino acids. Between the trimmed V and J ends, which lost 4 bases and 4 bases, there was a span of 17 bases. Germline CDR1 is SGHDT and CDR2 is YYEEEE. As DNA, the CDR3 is TGTGCCAGCAGCAGTGAGTGGGGCGCGGGAGAGACCCAGTACTTC. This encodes CASSSEWGAGETQYF.

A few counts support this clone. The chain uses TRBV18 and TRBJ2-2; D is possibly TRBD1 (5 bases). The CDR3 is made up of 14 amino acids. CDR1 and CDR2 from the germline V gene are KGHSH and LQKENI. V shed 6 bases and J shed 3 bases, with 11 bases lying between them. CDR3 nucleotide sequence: TGTGCCAGCTCCCCAGGGATAGACACCGGGGAGCTGTTTTTT. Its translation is CASSPGIDTGELFF.

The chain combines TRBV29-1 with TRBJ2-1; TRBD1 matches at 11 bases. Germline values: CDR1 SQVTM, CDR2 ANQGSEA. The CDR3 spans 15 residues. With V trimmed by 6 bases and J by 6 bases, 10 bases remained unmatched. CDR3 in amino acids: CSVLGQGVRGNEQFF. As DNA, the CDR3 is TGCAGCGTGCTGGGACAGGGGGTTCGGGGCAATGAGCAGTTCTTC.

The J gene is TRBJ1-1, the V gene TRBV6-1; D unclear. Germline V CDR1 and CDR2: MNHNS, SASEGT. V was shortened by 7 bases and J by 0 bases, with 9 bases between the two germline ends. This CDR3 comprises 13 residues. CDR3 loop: CASNFQVNTEAFF. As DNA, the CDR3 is TGTGCCAGCAACTTCCAAGTGAACACTGAAGCTTTCTTT.

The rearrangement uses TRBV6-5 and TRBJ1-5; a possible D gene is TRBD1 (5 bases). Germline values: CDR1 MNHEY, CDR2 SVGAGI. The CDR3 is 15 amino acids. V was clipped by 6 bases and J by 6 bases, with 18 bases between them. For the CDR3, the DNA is TGTGCCAGCAGACCCGAGCCCGGAGGGGCTCAGCCCCAGCATTTT. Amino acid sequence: CASRPEPGGAQPQHF.

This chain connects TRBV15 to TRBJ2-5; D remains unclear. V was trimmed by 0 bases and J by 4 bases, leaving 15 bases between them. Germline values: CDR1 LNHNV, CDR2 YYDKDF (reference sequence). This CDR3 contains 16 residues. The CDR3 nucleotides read TGTGCCACCAGCAGAGATGGCGGCCGGCGGCGAGAGACCCAGTACTTC. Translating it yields CATSRDGGRRRETQYF.

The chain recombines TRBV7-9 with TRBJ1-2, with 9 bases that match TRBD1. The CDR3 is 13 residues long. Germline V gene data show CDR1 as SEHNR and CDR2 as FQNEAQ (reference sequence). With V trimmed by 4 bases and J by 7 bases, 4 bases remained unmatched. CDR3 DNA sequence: TGTGCCAGCAGCTCACAGGGGGCGGGTGGCTACACCTTC. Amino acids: CASSSQGAGGYTF.

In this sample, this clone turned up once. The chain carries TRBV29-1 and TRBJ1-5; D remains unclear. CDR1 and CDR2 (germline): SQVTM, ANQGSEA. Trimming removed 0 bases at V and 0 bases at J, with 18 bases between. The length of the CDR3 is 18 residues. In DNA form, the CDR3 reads TGCAGCGTTGAAGACCAGCATCGGAAAGCGATTAGCAATCAGCCCCAGCATTTT. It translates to CSVEDQHRKAISNQPQHF.

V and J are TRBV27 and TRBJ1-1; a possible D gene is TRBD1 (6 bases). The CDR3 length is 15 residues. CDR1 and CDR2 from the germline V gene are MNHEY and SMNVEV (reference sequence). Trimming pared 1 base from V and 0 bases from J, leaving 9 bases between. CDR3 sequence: CASSLYRDMNTEAFF. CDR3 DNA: TGTGCCAGCAGTTTATACAGGGATATGAACACTGAAGCTTTCTTT.

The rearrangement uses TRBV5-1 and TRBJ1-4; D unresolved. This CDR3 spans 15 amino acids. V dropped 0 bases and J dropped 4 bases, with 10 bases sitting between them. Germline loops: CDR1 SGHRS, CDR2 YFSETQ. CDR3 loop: CASSLDEAYNEKLFF. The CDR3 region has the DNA TGCGCCAGCAGCTTGGACGAAGCTTATAATGAAAAACTGTTTTTT.